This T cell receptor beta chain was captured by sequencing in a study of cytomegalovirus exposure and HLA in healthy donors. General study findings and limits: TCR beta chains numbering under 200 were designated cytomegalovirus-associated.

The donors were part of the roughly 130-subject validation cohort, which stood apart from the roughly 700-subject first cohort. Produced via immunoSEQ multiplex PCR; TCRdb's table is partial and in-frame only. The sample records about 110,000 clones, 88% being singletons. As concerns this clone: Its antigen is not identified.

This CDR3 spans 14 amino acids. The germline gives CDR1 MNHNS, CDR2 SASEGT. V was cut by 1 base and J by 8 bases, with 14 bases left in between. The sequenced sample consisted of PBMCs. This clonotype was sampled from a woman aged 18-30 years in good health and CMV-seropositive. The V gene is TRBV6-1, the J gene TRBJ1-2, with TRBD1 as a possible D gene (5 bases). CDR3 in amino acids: CASSEGSGMEGYTF. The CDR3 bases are TGTGCCAGCAGTGAAGGGTCAGGGATGGAGGGCTACACCTTC.